This section outlines one TCR beta chain sequence together with its context. Repertoires were generated with immunoSEQ multiplex PCR, while TCRdb's copy carries only in-frame clones and drops some. This sample carries about 180,000 clones, 84% of them seen once, and the ten largest clones take 3.5% to 5.5%. The data belong to a study of cytotoxic CD8 clonotypes in ibrutinib-treated CLL. At the level of the study: After median roughly 68 months, approximately 14 stayed in remission, about twelve progressed; responses roughly 25 partial, 2 complete.

Germline values: CDR1 MNHNY, CDR2 SVGAGI (reference sequence). CDR3 length: 13 amino acids. Unmatched junction bases numbered 8, after V lost 8 bases and J lost 4 bases. This sequence was found in a human donor with chronic lymphocytic leukemia. The rearrangement links TRBV6-6 to TRBJ2-7, with 7 bases that match TRBD1. The specimen comprised PBMCs, sampled after 24 months of ibrutinib treatment. The CDR3 is CASRPGQMYEQYF. The CDR3 nucleotides read TGTGCCAGCCGCCCGGGACAGATGTACGAGCAGTACTTC.